Below, 10 T cell receptor beta chains from the same sample are listed, as sequenced in a study of OX40 agonist ivuxolimab in advanced cancers. Generated by immunoSEQ multiplex PCR, the TCRdb table keeps only in-frame clones and is missing some. Among about 91,000 clones listed, 84% were seen once. The sequencing here drew on CD4+ or CD8+ T cells sorted from blood, taken in a trial of the OX40 agonist ivuxolimab. The source is an adult with an advanced solid tumor such as melanoma, head and neck, liver or kidney cancer.

The chain employs TRBV5-8 and TRBJ2-2; possible D gene TRBD1, 6 bases. The V gene's germline CDR1 is SGHTS and CDR2 YDEGEE. Trimming pared 4 bases from V and 4 bases from J, leaving 17 bases between. This CDR3 is 16 amino acids long. CDR3 DNA: TGTGCCAGCAGCCCCCCCAGGGGATGGGGCACCGGGGAGCTGTTTTTT. As protein: CASSPPRGWGTGELFF.

This clone turned up a few times. V is TRBV5-1 and J is TRBJ1-5, with 7 bases matching TRBD1. Per the germline V gene, CDR1 is SGHRS and CDR2 is YFSETQ. V was pared by 2 bases and J by 5 bases, with 1 base of the junction left unmatched. This CDR3 is 13 amino acids long. CDR3 region: CASSLGGDQPQHF. DNA for the CDR3: TGCGCCAGCAGCTTAGGGGGCGATCAGCCCCAGCATTTT. Full variable domain (outside the CDR3, taken from reference TRBV5-1 and TRBJ1-5): KAGVTQTPRYLIKTRGQQVTLSCSPISGHRSVSWYQQTPGQGLQFLFEYFSETQRNKGNFPGRFSGRQFSNSRSEMNVSTLELGDSALYLCASSLGGDQPQHFGDGTRLSIL.

The count of this clone is one. The V call is TRBV7-2, the J call TRBJ2-1; TRBD2 matches at 9 bases. V was pared by 1 base and J by 7 bases, with 8 bases of the junction left unmatched. CDR3 length: 16 residues. In germline, CDR1 is SGHTA, CDR2 FQGNSA. The CDR3 loop is CASSLVAGGPRNEQFF. The CDR3 coding sequence is TGTGCCAGCAGCTTAGTGGCGGGGGGGCCGAGAAATGAGCAGTTCTTC.

The genes are TRBV5-1 and TRBJ1-1, with TRBD1 matching over 7 bases. CDR3 length: 15 amino acids. The germline gives CDR1 SGHRS, CDR2 YFSETQ. Trimming cost V 4 bases and J 2 bases; bases outside gene matches: 8. The CDR3 spells CASSPGTAANTEAFF. The CDR3 bases are TGCGCCAGCAGCCCCGGGACAGCGGCTAACACTGAAGCTTTCTTT.

This clone was seen more than once but under ten times. The chain joins TRBV5-6 to TRBJ2-5; the D is unclear. V was shortened by 5 bases and J by 1 base, with 9 bases between the two germline ends. Germline V gives CDR1 SGHDT, CDR2 YYEEEE. CDR3 length equals 13 residues. The DNA for the CDR3 is TGTGCCAGCAGTTTGACGTTCCAAGAGACCCAGTACTTC. Its translation: CASSLTFQETQYF.

The V gene is TRBV7-7, the J gene TRBJ1-1; D is perhaps TRBD1 (6 bases). There are 13 residues in the CDR3. The V end lost 8 bases, the J end lost 3 bases, and 13 bases lay between the germline ends. Germline V gives CDR1 SSHAT, CDR2 FNYEAQ (reference sequence). The CDR3, as DNA: TGTGCCAGCTCCTCGGACAGTCACACTGAAGCTTTCTTT. Its protein is CASSSDSHTEAFF.

The chain is built from TRBV28 and TRBJ2-7; no clear D. V shed 2 bases and J shed 5 bases, with 13 bases lying between them. This CDR3 has 14 amino acids. Germline-derived CDR1 and CDR2 are MDHEN and SYDVKM. As DNA, the CDR3 is TGTGCCAGCAGTTTACCCCATGCAGCCGACGAGCAGTACTTC. Residues: CASSLPHAADEQYF.

This chain joins TRBV6-6 and TRBJ1-2; TRBD1 agrees at 9 bases. CDR1 and CDR2 (germline): MNHNY, SVGAGI (reference sequence). The ends lost 9 bases at V and 4 bases at J; junction bases unmatched: 6. The CDR3 spans 13 residues. This CDR3 reads CASSTDRGYGYTF. The CDR3 nucleotides are TGTGCCAGTTCTACGGACAGGGGCTATGGCTACACCTTC.

The chain uses TRBV7-2 and TRBJ1-5, with TRBD1 matching 7 bases. The germline V gene has CDR1 SGHTA and CDR2 FQGNSA. CDR3 length: 14 amino acids. V was pared by 7 bases and J by 5 bases, with 8 bases of the junction left unmatched. For the CDR3, the DNA is TGTGCCAGCACCATACAGGGGCCATATCAGCCCCAGCATTTT. Translating gives CASTIQGPYQPQHF.

The chain uses TRBV28 and TRBJ1-1; unclear D gene. Between the trimmed V and J ends, which lost 7 bases and 4 bases, there was a span of 7 bases. In germline, CDR1 is MDHEN, CDR2 SYDVKM. This CDR3 is built from 11 residues. The CDR3 loop reads CASTGPTEAFF. As DNA, the CDR3 is TGTGCCAGCACCGGCCCCACTGAAGCTTTCTTT.